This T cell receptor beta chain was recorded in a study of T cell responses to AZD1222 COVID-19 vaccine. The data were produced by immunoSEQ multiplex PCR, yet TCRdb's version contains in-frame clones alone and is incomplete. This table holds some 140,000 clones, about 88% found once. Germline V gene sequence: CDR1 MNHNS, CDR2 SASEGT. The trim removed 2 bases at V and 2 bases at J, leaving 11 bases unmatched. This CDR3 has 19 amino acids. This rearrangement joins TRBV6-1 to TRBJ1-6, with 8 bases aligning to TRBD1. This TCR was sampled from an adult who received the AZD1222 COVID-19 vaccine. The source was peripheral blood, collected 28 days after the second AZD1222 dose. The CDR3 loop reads CASSEWYRGRSTYNSPLHF. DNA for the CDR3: TGTGCCAGCAGTGAATGGTACAGGGGGAGGAGTACCTATAATTCACCCCTCCACTTT.